Included here is one T cell receptor beta chain sequence, with context. Its specificity is not known. Clones were sequenced by immunoSEQ multiplex PCR, and TCRdb holds only the in-frame ones, with some missing. The sample includes some 75,000 clones, about 80% of them seen just once. The data originate from a study of T cell clones after liver transplantation. About the study: Graft-donor-reactive sequences were compared with third-party-reactive TCRbeta sequences from pre-transplant mixed lymphocyte reactions. Apart from three HCV-positive recipients, transplants were for non-autoimmune, non-viral reasons. Tolerant meant at least one year fully off immunosuppression without liver enzymes above twice normal. Study results and limitations: Conclusions were preliminary, with small, heterogeneous patient groups.

This receptor was obtained from a human donor who received a liver transplant. The material sequenced was CD4+ T cells from blood, taken before liver transplant.

This CDR3 is CASSVRTVEAFF. CDR3 in DNA: TGTGCCAGCAGCGTAAGGACTGTAGAAGCTTTCTTT. This chain connects TRBV11-2 to TRBJ1-1; D not resolved. This CDR3 has 12 amino acids. CDR1 and CDR2 (germline): SGHAT, FQNNGV. V was cut by 5 bases and J by 8 bases, with 12 bases left in between. The entire variable domain, with the rest obtained from reference TRBV11-2 and TRBJ1-1, is as follows: EAGVAQSPRYKIIEKRQSVAFWCNPISGHATLYWYQQILGQGPKLLIQFQNNGVVDDSQLPKDRFSAERLKGVDSTLKIQPAKLEDSAVYLCASSVRTVEAFFGQGTRLTVV.